Sequencing of this TCR beta chain was carried out in a study of identical twins. One entry per CDR3 protein results from TCRdb running MiXCR on the 5' RACE reads. The sample includes about 890,000 distinct CDR3 sequences, roughly an eighth seen only once; the top ten take about 1.5%. There are a few counts of this clonotype. Trimming cost V 6 bases and J 1 base; bases outside gene matches: 6. Germline V gives CDR1 SEHNR, CDR2 FQNEAQ (reference sequence). There are 16 residues in the CDR3. These data were likewise used in another study, on yellow fever vaccine responses in identical twins.

The chain combines TRBV7-9 with TRBJ2-6; 7 bases align to TRBD1. Sequencing was performed on PBMCs. This receptor was taken from a woman between 18 and 30 years old in good health. Here the CDR3 DNA reads TGTGCCAGCAGTTCCCCGACAGGGTCTGGGGCCAACGTCCTGACTTTC. Protein product: CASSSPTGSGANVLTF.